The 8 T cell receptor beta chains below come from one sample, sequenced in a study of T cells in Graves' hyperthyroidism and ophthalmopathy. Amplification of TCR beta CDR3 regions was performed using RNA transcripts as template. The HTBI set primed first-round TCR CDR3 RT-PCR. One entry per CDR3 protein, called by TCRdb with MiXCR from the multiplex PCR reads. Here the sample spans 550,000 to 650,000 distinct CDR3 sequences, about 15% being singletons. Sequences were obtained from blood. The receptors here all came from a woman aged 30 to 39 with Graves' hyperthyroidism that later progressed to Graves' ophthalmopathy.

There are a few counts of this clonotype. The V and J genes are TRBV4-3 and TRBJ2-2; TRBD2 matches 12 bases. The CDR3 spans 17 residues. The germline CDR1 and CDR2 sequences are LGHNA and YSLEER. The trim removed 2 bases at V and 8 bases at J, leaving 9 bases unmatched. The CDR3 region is CASSQSPTSGSAGELFF. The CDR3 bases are TGCGCCAGCAGCCAATCTCCGACTAGCGGGAGTGCGGGGGAGCTGTTTTTT.

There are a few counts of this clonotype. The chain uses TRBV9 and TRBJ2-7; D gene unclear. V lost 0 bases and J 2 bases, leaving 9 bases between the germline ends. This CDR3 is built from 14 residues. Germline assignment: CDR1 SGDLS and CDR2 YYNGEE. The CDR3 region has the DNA TGTGCCAGCAGCGTAGGTCCGTCACCCTACGAGCAGTACTTC. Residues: CASSVGPSPYEQYF.

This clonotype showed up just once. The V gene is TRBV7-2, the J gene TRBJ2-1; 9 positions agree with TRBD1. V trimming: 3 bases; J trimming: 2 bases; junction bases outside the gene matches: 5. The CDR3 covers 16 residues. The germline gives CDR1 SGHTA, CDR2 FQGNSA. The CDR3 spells CASSFRTGVPYNEQFF. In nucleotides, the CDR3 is TGTGCCAGCAGCTTTAGGACAGGGGTACCCTACAATGAGCAGTTCTTC.

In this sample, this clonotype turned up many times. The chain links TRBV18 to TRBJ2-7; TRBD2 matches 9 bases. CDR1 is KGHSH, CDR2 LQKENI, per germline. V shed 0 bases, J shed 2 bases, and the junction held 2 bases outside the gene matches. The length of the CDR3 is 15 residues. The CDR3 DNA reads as TGTGCCAGCTCACCACCAGCGGGAGGCCCCTACGAGCAGTACTTC. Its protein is CASSPPAGGPYEQYF.

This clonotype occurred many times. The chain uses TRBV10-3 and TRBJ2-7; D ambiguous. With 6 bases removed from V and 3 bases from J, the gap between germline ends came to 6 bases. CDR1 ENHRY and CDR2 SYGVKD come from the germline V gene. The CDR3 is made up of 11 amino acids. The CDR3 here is CAISPSYEQYF. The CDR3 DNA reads TGTGCCATCAGCCCTAGCTACGAGCAGTACTTC.

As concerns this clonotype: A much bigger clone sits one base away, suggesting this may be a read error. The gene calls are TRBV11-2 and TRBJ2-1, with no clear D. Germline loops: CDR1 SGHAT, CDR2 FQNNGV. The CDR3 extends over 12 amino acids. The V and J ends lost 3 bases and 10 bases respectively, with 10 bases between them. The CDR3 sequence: CASSFITNEQFF. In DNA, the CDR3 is TGTGCCAGCAGCTTTATTACCAACGAGCAGTTCTTC.

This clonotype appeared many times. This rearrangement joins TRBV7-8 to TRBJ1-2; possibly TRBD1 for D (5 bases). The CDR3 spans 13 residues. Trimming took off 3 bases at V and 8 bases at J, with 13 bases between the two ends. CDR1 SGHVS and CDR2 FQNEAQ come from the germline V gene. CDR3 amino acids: CASSFEGGGGYTF. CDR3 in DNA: TGTGCCAGCAGCTTCGAGGGCGGGGGAGGCTACACCTTC.

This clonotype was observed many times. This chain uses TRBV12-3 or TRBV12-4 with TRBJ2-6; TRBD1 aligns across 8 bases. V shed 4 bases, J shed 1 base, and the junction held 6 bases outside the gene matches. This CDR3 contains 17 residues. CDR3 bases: TGTGCCAGCAGTTCAGGACAGGGTTGGTCTGGGGCCAACGTCCTGACTTTC. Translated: CASSSGQGWSGANVLTF.